This entry lists 19 T cell receptor beta chains sequenced from one sample in a study of CD8 T cells in Susac syndrome. The RNA input was roughly 0.5 to 1 ug, and it was reverse transcribed with random hexamers. TCRdb analysed the immunoSEQ multiplex PCR reads with MiXCR anew, one entry per CDR3 protein. The data show about 77,000 distinct CDR3 sequences, around 93% seen once. The specimen was CD4+ T cells from PBMCs. These receptors originate from a human donor with Susac syndrome.

This clonotype was detected once. The CDR3 loop reads CASSLTPGIDYGYTF. In DNA, the CDR3 is TGTGCCAGCAGCTTAACCCCAGGGATAGACTATGGCTACACCTTC. The V call is TRBV7-2, the J call TRBJ1-2; possible D gene TRBD1, 5 bases. This CDR3 spans 15 amino acids. In germline, CDR1 is SGHTA, CDR2 FQGNSA. Deletions cut 2 bases from V and 3 bases from J, with 13 bases between.

The chain links TRBV7-9 to TRBJ2-7, with D uncertain. The CDR3 length is 13 residues. Germline CDR1 is SEHNR and CDR2 is FQNEAQ (reference sequence). With 1 base removed from V and 6 bases from J, the gap between germline ends came to 10 bases. CDR3 DNA: TGTGCCAGCAGCTTAGTGGTGGGGTTCGAGCAGTACTTC. Its protein is CASSLVVGFEQYF. Full variable domain (rest looked up from reference TRBV7-9 and TRBJ2-7): DTGVSQNPRHKITKRGQNVTFRCDPISEHNRLYWYRQTLGQGPEFLTYFQNEAQLEKSRLLSDRFSAERPKGSFSTLEIQRTEQGDSAMYLCASSLVVGFEQYFGPGTRLTVT.

The V and J genes are TRBV25-1 and TRBJ2-7; tentatively, D is TRBD2 (6 bases). Germline assignment: CDR1 MGHDK and CDR2 SYGVNS. V gave up 3 bases and J gave up 6 bases, with 6 bases separating them. The length of the CDR3 is 11 residues. The CDR3 DNA follows: TGTGCCAGCAGTGAGGGGGGCGAGCAGTACTTC. Translating gives CASSEGGEQYF.

This chain uses TRBV12-3 or TRBV12-4 with TRBJ1-3; the D is unclear. Trimming took 7 bases from V and 0 from J, leaving 19 bases between them. This CDR3 is 17 amino acids long. CDR3 region: CASIPGSTLFSGNTIYF. The CDR3 region has the DNA TGTGCCAGCATCCCCGGGTCGACTCTTTTCTCTGGAAACACCATATATTTT.

J is TRBJ2-6 and V is TRBV18, with D unclear. V lost 8 bases and J lost 4, with 24 bases in between. In germline, CDR1 is KGHSH, CDR2 LQKENI. The CDR3 has 18 residues. CDR3 DNA sequence: TGTGCCAGCATACCGACCCCGCTCTGGGGTAGCGGGGCCAACGTCCTGACTTTC. Protein product: CASIPTPLWGSGANVLTF.

This clonotype was seen once. The chain couples TRBV23-1 to TRBJ2-7, with 7 bases matching TRBD1. TRBV23-1 belongs to the ORF category, with a function that is uncertain. J was trimmed by 4 bases and V by 8 bases; bases with no gene match: 8. The CDR3 covers 13 residues. CDR3 in amino acids: CASCPGQTYEQYF. The CDR3 nucleotides read TGCGCCAGCTGCCCGGGACAGACGTACGAGCAGTACTTC.

The J gene is TRBJ2-1, the V gene TRBV29-1, with D perhaps being TRBD1 or TRBD2 (5 bases each). Trimming shortened V by 4 bases and J by 0 bases, and 19 bases separated the two germline ends. This CDR3 comprises 17 residues. Looked up from germline, CDR1 is SQVTM and CDR2 is ANQGSEA. CDR3 protein: CSVGGSARRSSYNEQFF. As DNA, the CDR3 is TGCAGCGTTGGGGGGTCAGCGAGGAGAAGCTCCTACAATGAGCAGTTCTTC.

The rearrangement links TRBV19 to TRBJ1-1, with D tentatively TRBD1 (5 bases). With 7 bases removed from V and 12 bases from J, the gap between germline ends came to 24 bases. The germline gives CDR1 LNHDA, CDR2 SQIVND (reference sequence). The CDR3 length is 14 residues. CDR3 DNA: TGTGCCAGTATTGCAGGGCATGCCCCTCAAGTTCCTTTCTTT. Translating it yields CASIAGHAPQVPFF. The variable domain in full, with the rest retrieved from reference TRBV19 and TRBJ1-1, is DGGITQSPKYLFRKEGQNVTLSCEQNLNHDAMYWYRQDPGQGLRLIYYSQIVNDFQKGDIAEGYSVSREKKESFPLTVTSAQKNPTAFYLCASIAGHAPQVPFFGQGTRLTVV.

The chain links TRBV30 to TRBJ2-5; weak D call: TRBD2 (6 bases). The CDR3 length is 15 residues. Germline V lookup: CDR1 GTSNPN, CDR2 SVGIG (reference sequence). V was clipped by 2 bases and J by 4 bases, with 17 bases between them. CDR3 sequence reads: CAWSPGGLAGETQYF. The CDR3 nucleotides are TGTGCCTGGAGTCCCGGAGGGTTAGCTGGAGAGACCCAGTACTTC.

This chain joins TRBV20-1 and TRBJ2-1; 12 nucleotides match TRBD2. Germline CDR1 DFQATT, CDR2 SNEGSKA (reference sequence). V shed 7 bases and J 7 bases; nucleotides not matched to a gene: 8. The CDR3 extends over 14 amino acids. The CDR3 loop reads CSGETSGRGNEQFF. The CDR3 nucleotides are TGCAGTGGGGAGACTAGCGGGAGAGGAAATGAGCAGTTCTTC.

The gene calls are TRBV5-1 and TRBJ2-5; weak D call: TRBD2 (6 bases). The CDR3 extends over 18 amino acids. The ends were cut back, 2 bases at V and 2 bases at J, with 22 bases in the middle. Germline V lookup: CDR1 SGHRS, CDR2 YFSETQ. The CDR3: CASSLWFVGGSQQETQYF. The CDR3 nucleotides are TGCGCCAGCAGCTTATGGTTTGTTGGAGGGAGCCAACAAGAGACCCAGTACTTC.

This chain links TRBV29-1 with TRBJ1-2; D gene uncertain. The germline V gene has CDR1 SQVTM and CDR2 ANQGSEA. The CDR3 spans 12 residues. The V end was cut by 8 bases, the J end by 0 bases, with 10 bases between. CDR3 sequence reads: CSSHGANYGYTF. In DNA form, the CDR3 reads TGCAGCTCCCACGGGGCTAACTATGGCTACACCTTC.

The chain has TRBV11-3 and TRBJ2-1; TRBD2 is a possible D gene (5 bases). The germline CDR1 and CDR2 sequences are SGHNT and YENEEA. The CDR3 covers 13 residues. With 3 bases removed from V and 5 bases from J, the gap between germline ends came to 8 bases. The CDR3 sequence is CASSLERHNEQFF. CDR3 sequence (DNA): TGTGCCAGCAGCTTGGAGCGGCACAATGAGCAGTTCTTC. The full variable domain, in which reference TRBV11-3 and TRBJ2-1 provide the parts outside the CDR3, is EAGVVQSPRYKIIEKKQPVAFWCNPISGHNTLYWYLQNLGQGPELLIRYENEEAVDDSQLPKDRFSAERLKGVDSTLKIQPAELGDSAVYLCASSLERHNEQFFGPGTRLTVL.

The chain recombines TRBV5-1 with TRBJ2-6, with D perhaps assigned TRBD1 or TRBD2 (6 bases each). V was cut by 2 bases and J by 0 bases, with 12 bases left in between. The CDR3 runs to 17 residues. Germline CDR1 is SGHRS and CDR2 is YFSETQ. The CDR3 loop reads CASSFGGPTSGANVLTF. CDR3 nucleotide sequence: TGCGCCAGCAGCTTTGGGGGGCCAACCTCTGGGGCCAACGTCCTGACTTTC.

The chain employs TRBV21-1 and TRBJ2-2; TRBD1 was called by the table and not checked on the DNA. TRBV21-1 is tagged as a pseudogene. This CDR3 region has 14 residues. The CDR3 region has the DNA TGTGCCAGCAGCAAAGGAGGGGGATCCGGGGAGCTGTTTTTT. Amino acid sequence: CASSKGGGSGELFF.

The rearrangement links TRBV5-1 to TRBJ1-4, with TRBD1 matching 10 bases. Per the germline V gene, CDR1 is SGHRS and CDR2 is YFSETQ. V lost 4 bases and J lost 9; bases outside the gene matches: 9. This CDR3 comprises 15 residues. The CDR3 DNA is TGCGCCAGCAGCCCTCCGGGACAGGGGTTTAAAAAACTGTTTTTT. Its protein product is CASSPPGQGFKKLFF. Combining the CDR3 with reference TRBV5-1 and TRBJ1-4 gives the whole variable domain KAGVTQTPRYLIKTRGQQVTLSCSPISGHRSVSWYQQTPGQGLQFLFEYFSETQRNKGNFPGRFSGRQFSNSRSEMNVSTLELGDSALYLCASSPPGQGFKKLFFGSGTQLSVL.

CDR3 in amino acids: CSSRLSGTDTQYF. The CDR3 DNA follows: TGCAGCTCCCGGTTGAGTGGGACAGATACGCAGTATTTT. The chain combines TRBV29-1 with TRBJ2-3; D gene uncertain. The CDR3 length is 13 residues. V was clipped by 8 bases and J by 3 bases, with 15 bases between them. Germline lookup yields CDR1 SQVTM and CDR2 ANQGSEA.

The chain employs TRBV23-1 and TRBJ1-1, with D possibly being TRBD1 (6 bases). TRBV23-1 is assigned to the ORF class and has an uncertain function. The length of the CDR3 is 14 residues. V lost 1 base and J lost 4, with 10 bases in between. The DNA of the CDR3 is TGCGCCAGCAGTCAATATAACAGGGTCACTGAAGCTTTCTTT. It encodes CASSQYNRVTEAFF.

The chain links TRBV7-2 to TRBJ1-4, with D hard to call. Germline V CDR1 and CDR2: SGHTA, FQGNSA. The CDR3 contains 12 residues. The germline V and J ends were trimmed by 5 bases and 4 bases, with 5 bases remaining between them. CDR3 coding DNA: TGTGCCAGCAGCCCATTTAATGAAAAACTGTTTTTT. Its protein is CASSPFNEKLFF.